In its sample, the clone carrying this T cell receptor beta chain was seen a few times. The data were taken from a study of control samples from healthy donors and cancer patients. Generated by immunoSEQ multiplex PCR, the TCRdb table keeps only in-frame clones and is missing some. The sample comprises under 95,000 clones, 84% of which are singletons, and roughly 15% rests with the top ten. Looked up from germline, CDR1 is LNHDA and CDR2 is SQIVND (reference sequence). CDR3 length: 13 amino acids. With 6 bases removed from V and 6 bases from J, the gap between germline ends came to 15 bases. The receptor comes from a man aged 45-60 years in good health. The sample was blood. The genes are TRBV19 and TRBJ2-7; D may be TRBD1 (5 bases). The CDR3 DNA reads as TGTGCCAGTAGCTCGACAGTAGTAGGCGAGCAGTACTTC. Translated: CASSSTVVGEQYF.